This T cell receptor beta chain derives from a study of early T cells in non-severe SARS-CoV-2 infection. The wider study: Chains stayed unpaired after sequencing of bulk RNA from unsorted whole blood.

Study observations and caveats: Private and CD4 specificities were missed by VDJdb matching, which favored anti-spike CD8 responses.

This clonotype occurred many times. Its antigen is currently unknown. Individual cDNA molecules were tagged with unique molecular identifiers. TCRdb called the 5' RACE reads again in MiXCR, with one record for every CDR3 protein. The sample records roughly 81,000 distinct CDR3 sequences, approximately 6% being singletons. The V gene lost 6 bases and the J gene lost 2 bases, with 10 bases spanning the gap. The germline V gene encodes CDR1 MNHEY and CDR2 SVGEGT. The CDR3 runs to 13 residues. This TCR came from an adult who was a healthcare worker with PCR-confirmed SARS-CoV-2 infection or an uninfected control (not recorded which). Sample: whole blood. V and J are TRBV6-2 or TRBV6-3 and TRBJ1-2; D may be TRBD1 (5 bases). The CDR3 DNA sequence: TGTGCCAGCAGCCAACGGGGGAACTATGGCTACACCTTC. It specifies CASSQRGNYGYTF.